The rows below give T cell receptor beta chains drawn from one sample of a study of CD8+ T cells in alopecia areata. The method was immunoSEQ multiplex PCR; TCRdb's version includes in-frame clones alone and lacks a portion of them. The sample holds about 140,000 clones, roughly 82% seen once. The source material was CD8+ T cells sorted from blood, sampled at week 4, from a patient treated with tofacitinib. The receptors were sampled from a human donor with alopecia areata. The CDR3 runs from the conserved cysteine through the conserved F or W. A D gene is named only where the DNA matches it firmly. Clone size is not always given. Where it is, it says once, few, many or a class for expanded clones.

clone_size	d_call	v_call	j_call	cdr3_nt	cdr3_aa
NA	NA	TRBV2	TRBJ1-4	TGTGCCAGCAGTGAAGGTCCGGGAGCAACTAATGAAAAACTGTTTTTT	CASSEGPGATNEKLFF
once	NA	TRBV4-1	TRBJ2-5	TGCGCCAGCAGCCAATATCTGGGGGTTCAAGAGACCCAGTACTTC	CASSQYLGVQETQYF
NA	NA	TRBV15	TRBJ2-5	TGTGCCACCAGAGAAGGGGAAGAGACCCAGTACTTC	CATREGEETQYF
NA	NA	TRBV7-9	TRBJ2-1	TGTGCCAGCAGCTTAGCGGGGGCCTACAATGAGCAGTTCTTC	CASSLAGAYNEQFF
NA	TRBD1	TRBV7-9	TRBJ1-1	TGTGCCAGCAGCTTAGGACCAAGAACAGGGGACACTGAAGCTTTCTTT	CASSLGPRTGDTEAFF
NA	NA	TRBV4-3	TRBJ2-5	TGCGCCAGCAGCCAACCCCCAGGACCCGACCTAGATGAGACCCAGTACTTC	CASSQPPGPDLDETQYF
NA	NA	TRBV29-1	TRBJ1-1	TGCAGCGTTGAAGGGGATCCGACAGGGAACACTGAAGCTTTCTTT	CSVEGDPTGNTEAFF
NA	NA	TRBV7-9	TRBJ2-3	TGTGCCAGCAAGCAACCTAGCACAGATACGCAGTATTTT	CASKQPSTDTQYF
NA	NA	TRBV7-9	TRBJ2-7	TGTGCCAGCAGTGACGACTTCTTAACCTACGAGCAGTACTTC	CASSDDFLTYEQYF
NA	TRBD1	TRBV5-1	TRBJ2-7	TGCGCCAGCAGCCCGTACAGGGGAAACTACGAGCAGTACTTC	CASSPYRGNYEQYF
NA	NA	TRBV18	TRBJ1-1	TGTGCCAGCTCACCATCGGGGGGCCTGAACACTGAAGCTTTCTTT	CASSPSGGLNTEAFF
NA	TRBD1	TRBV5-1	TRBJ1-1	TGCGCCAGCAGCTCGACAGGGAACCCTGAAGCTTTCTTT	CASSSTGNPEAFF
NA	NA	TRBV19	TRBJ1-2	TGTGCCACCTGGGGGAGATATGGCTACACCTTC	CATWGRYGYTF
NA	NA	TRBV9	TRBJ2-7	TGTGCCAGCAGCGTCGCCTCCTCCTACGAGCAGTACTTC	CASSVASSYEQYF
NA	TRBD2	TRBV7-9	TRBJ2-2	TGTGCCAGCAGCGAAAGACTAGCGGGGATGAACACCGGGGAGCTGTTTTTT	CASSERLAGMNTGELFF
NA	TRBD2	TRBV6-4	TRBJ2-1	TGTGCCAGCAGAAAATCTAGCGGGGGGGCCTATGAGCAGTTCTTC	CASRKSSGGAYEQFF
few	NA	TRBV29-1	TRBJ2-3	TGCAGCGTTGAAGATCGGGGCCTCTTAGTAGCGGTGGGCACAGATACGCAGTATTTT	CSVEDRGLLVAVGTDTQYF
NA	TRBD1	TRBV27	TRBJ2-5	TGTGCCAGCTATCCGGGACAGGGGAGGTTTTTGACCCAAGAGACCCAGTACTTC	CASYPGQGRFLTQETQYF
once	NA	TRBV23-1	TRBJ1-4	TGCGCCAGCAGTCAAAAGGACTCCCGGGGCGAAAAACTGTTTTTT	CASSQKDSRGEKLFF
once	NA	TRBV4-1	TRBJ1-5	TGCGCCAGCAGCCAAGGACAGGACAATCAGCCCCAGCATTTT	CASSQGQDNQPQHF
NA	TRBD2	TRBV6-6	TRBJ2-5	TGTGCCAGCAGTTACACCAGACTAGCGGGGGGGGAGACCCAGTACTTC	CASSYTRLAGGETQYF
NA	NA	TRBV6-5	TRBJ1-1	TGTGCCAGCAGTTACCGTAACAAGAACACTGAAGCTTTCTTT	CASSYRNKNTEAFF
NA	NA	TRBV2	TRBJ1-4	TGTGCCAGCAGTGAAGCGGGACAATCTGGAAAACTGTTTTTT	CASSEAGQSGKLFF
NA	TRBD2	TRBV7-6	TRBJ2-2	TGTGCCAGCAGCTTAACTACTAGCGGGGGTATCACCGGGGAGCTGTTTTTT	CASSLTTSGGITGELFF
NA	NA	TRBV7-3	TRBJ2-1	TGTGCCAGCAGCTTAATGCCGGGGTCCTCCTACAATGAGCAGTTCTTC	CASSLMPGSSYNEQFF
NA	NA	TRBV6-1	TRBJ2-7	TGTGCCAGCAGTGAGGGGACGGGCCCCTACGAGCAGTACTTC	CASSEGTGPYEQYF
NA	TRBD2	TRBV29-1	TRBJ2-1	TGCAGCGTAAGCGGGGGGAAGGGTTCCGATGAGCAGTTCTTC	CSVSGGKGSDEQFF
NA	NA	TRBV29-1	TRBJ1-3	TGCAGCGTCCGGGACCTCTCTGGAAACACCATATATTTT	CSVRDLSGNTIYF
NA	NA	TRBV29-1	TRBJ2-3	TGCAGCGTTGACTTTGGCACAGATACGCAGTATTTT	CSVDFGTDTQYF
once	NA	TRBV7-9	TRBJ2-5	TGTGCCAGCAGCTTATACGCACAGGACCAAGAGACCCAGTACTTC	CASSLYAQDQETQYF
NA	NA	TRBV6-6	TRBJ2-1	TGTGCCAGCAGTTACTCAGAGAGCTACAATGAGCAGTTCTTC	CASSYSESYNEQFF
NA	NA	TRBV29-1	TRBJ1-1	TGCAGCGTTGAAAGAGCCCCGAGTGTTGGCGCTTTCTTT	CSVERAPSVGAFF
few	TRBD2	TRBV4-1	TRBJ2-1	TGCGCCAGCAGATTCACAGGGAGCGGGGGGCAATATGAGCAGTTCTTC	CASRFTGSGGQYEQFF
NA	NA	TRBV4-1	TRBJ2-1	TGCGCCAGCAGCCAAGCCCCCCAGACCTACAATGAGCAGTTCTTC	CASSQAPQTYNEQFF
NA	NA	TRBV27	TRBJ1-1	TGTGCCAGCAGGCTCTTTACTTGGGCGGACACTGAAGCTTTCTTT	CASRLFTWADTEAFF
NA	TRBD1	TRBV5-1	TRBJ2-7	TGCGCCAGCAGCGGCTGGACAGGGGGCCCCTCCTACGAGCAGTACTTC	CASSGWTGGPSYEQYF
NA	NA	TRBV4-3	TRBJ2-3	TGCGCCAGCAGCCACCTCCTAGAAACAGATACGCAGTATTTT	CASSHLLETDTQYF
once	NA	TRBV29-1	TRBJ2-2	TGCAGCGTTGCCCTCCCAGACAGGAACACCGGGGAGCTGTTTTTT	CSVALPDRNTGELFF
NA	TRBD1	TRBV5-5	TRBJ2-7	TGTGCCAGCTCACCGGGACAGGGGCCGTACGAGCAGTACTTC	CASSPGQGPYEQYF
NA	TRBD2	TRBV4-3	TRBJ2-1	TGCGCCAGCAGCCAATCCCAAGCGGGGGCGAACTACGATGAGCAGTTCTTC	CASSQSQAGANYDEQFF
few	TRBD1	TRBV29-1	TRBJ2-7	TGCAGCGTTGAGTTCCGAGGTCAGGGGGCCTACGAGCAGTACTTC	CSVEFRGQGAYEQYF